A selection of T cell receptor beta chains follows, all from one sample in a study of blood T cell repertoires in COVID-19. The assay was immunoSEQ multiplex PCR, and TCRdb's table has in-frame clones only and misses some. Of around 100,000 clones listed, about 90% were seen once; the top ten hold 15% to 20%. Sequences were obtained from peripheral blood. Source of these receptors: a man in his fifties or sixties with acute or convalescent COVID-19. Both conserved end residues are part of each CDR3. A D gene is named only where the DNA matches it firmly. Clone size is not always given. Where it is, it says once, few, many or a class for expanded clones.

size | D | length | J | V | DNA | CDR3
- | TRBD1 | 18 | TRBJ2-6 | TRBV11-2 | TGTGCCAGCAGCTTAAACAGGGGGCCTTCTTCAGGGGCCAACGTCCTGACTTTC | CASSLNRGPSSGANVLTF
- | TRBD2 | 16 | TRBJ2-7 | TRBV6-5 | TGTGCCAGCAGTTTTCGACTAGCGGGGGGAACCTACGAGCAGTACTTC | CASSFRLAGGTYEQYF
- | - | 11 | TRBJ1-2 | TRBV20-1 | TGCAGTGCTAGAGCGAACTATGGCTACACCTTC | CSARANYGYTF
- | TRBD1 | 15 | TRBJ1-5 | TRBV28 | TGTGCCAGCAGTTTACCCGGGACAGCGGCTCAGCCCCAGCATTTT | CASSLPGTAAQPQHF
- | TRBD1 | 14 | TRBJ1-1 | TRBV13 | TGTGCCAGCAGCTGGAACAGGGGCGGCACTGAAGCTTTCTTT | CASSWNRGGTEAFF
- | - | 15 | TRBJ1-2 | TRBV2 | TGTGCCAGCAGTGTTGAGACTCAGCGGGGTGGTGGCTACACCTTC | CASSVETQRGGGYTF
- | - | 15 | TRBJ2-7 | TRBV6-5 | TGTGCCAGCAGGGGAGGCATCCTCGAAGCCTACGAGCAGTACTTC | CASRGGILEAYEQYF
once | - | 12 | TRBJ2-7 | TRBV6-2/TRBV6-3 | TGTGCCAGCAGTTACTTCACAGGCGAGCAGTACTTC | CASSYFTGEQYF
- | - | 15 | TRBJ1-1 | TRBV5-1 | TGCGCCAGCAGCTTGGTGGGGGGGCTGAACACTGAAGCTTTCTTT | CASSLVGGLNTEAFF
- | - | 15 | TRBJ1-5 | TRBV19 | TGTGCCAGTAGTATAGTGGCCCATAGCAATCAGCCCCAGCATTTT | CASSIVAHSNQPQHF
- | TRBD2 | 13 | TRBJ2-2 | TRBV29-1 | TGCAGCGTTGAGGGAGGGATAACCGGGGAGCTGTTTTTT | CSVEGGITGELFF
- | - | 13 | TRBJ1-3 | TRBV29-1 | TGCAGCGTTGAGTTGGGGCCTGGAAACACCATATATTTT | CSVELGPGNTIYF
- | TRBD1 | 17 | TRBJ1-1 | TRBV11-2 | TGTGCCAGCAGCTCGACCGACAGGGGGCGGGAGAACACTGAAGCTTTCTTT | CASSSTDRGRENTEAFF
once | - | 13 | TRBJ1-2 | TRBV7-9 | TGTGCCAGCAGCTTAGCGTGGGGAGATGGCTACACCTTC | CASSLAWGDGYTF
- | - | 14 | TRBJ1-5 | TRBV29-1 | TGCAGCGTTGCTGGGAAAGGGGCCAATCAGCCCCAGCATTTT | CSVAGKGANQPQHF
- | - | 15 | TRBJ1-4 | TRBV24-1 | TGTGCCACCAGTGATGGGGGCCGGGGAGATGAAAAACTGTTTTTT | CATSDGGRGDEKLFF
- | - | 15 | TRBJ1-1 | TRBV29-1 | TGCAGCGTTGTGGGGGCGGCAGGGGTCAACACTGAAGCTTTCTTT | CSVVGAAGVNTEAFF
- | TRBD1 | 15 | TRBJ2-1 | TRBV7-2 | TGTGCCAGCATCTTTGGGACAGGGGTCCACAATGAGCAGTTCTTC | CASIFGTGVHNEQFF
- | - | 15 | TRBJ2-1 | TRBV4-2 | TGTGCCAGCAGTAGGGGGGGGAGCTCCTACAATGAGCAGTTCTTC | CASSRGGSSYNEQFF
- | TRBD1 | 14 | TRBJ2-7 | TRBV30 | TGTGCCTGGATGGGTGGTACAGGGGCTTACGAGCAGTACTTC | CAWMGGTGAYEQYF
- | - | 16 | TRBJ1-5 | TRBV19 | TGTGCCAGTAGTATAGACATCGACTATAGCAATCAGCCCCAGCATTTT | CASSIDIDYSNQPQHF
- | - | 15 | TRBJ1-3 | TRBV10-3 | TGTGCCATCAGTGAGTCAGCGGGTGGTGGAAACACCATATATTTT | CAISESAGGGNTIYF
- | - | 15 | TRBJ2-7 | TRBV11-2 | TGTGCCAGCAGTTTTGCAGGGGTTAGCTCCTACGAGCAGTACTTC | CASSFAGVSSYEQYF
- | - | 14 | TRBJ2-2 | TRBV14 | TGTGCCAGCAGCCTGATTCTAAACACCGGGGAGCTGTTTTTT | CASSLILNTGELFF
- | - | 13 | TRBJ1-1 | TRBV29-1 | TGCAGCGCCGAGACAGCCCGAGGCACTGAAGCTTTCTTT | CSAETARGTEAFF
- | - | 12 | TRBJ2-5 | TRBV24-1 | TGTGCCACCAGTGACGGGGGAAAGACCCAGTACTTC | CATSDGGKTQYF
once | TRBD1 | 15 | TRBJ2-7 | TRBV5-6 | TGTGCCAGCGTCTCCGGGACAGGGCCTCCCTCCGAGCAGTACTTC | CASVSGTGPPSEQYF
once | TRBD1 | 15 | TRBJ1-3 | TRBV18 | TGTGCCAGCTCACCCAGGACAGGGGACGGAAACACCATATATTTT | CASSPRTGDGNTIYF
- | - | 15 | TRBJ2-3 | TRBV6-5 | TGTGCCAGCAGTTACTCGAGCCTAGGGGGAGATACGCAGTATTTT | CASSYSSLGGDTQYF
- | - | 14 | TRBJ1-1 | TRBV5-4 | TGTGCCAGCAGCTTGAAATCCGGGGACACTGAAGCTTTCTTT | CASSLKSGDTEAFF
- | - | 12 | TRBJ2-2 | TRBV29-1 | TGCAGCGTGGGACATACGACCGGGGAGCTGTTTTTT | CSVGHTTGELFF
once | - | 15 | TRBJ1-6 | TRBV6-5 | TGTGCCAGCAGTTTGGAGGGGAGAGATAATTCACCCCTCCACTTT | CASSLEGRDNSPLHF
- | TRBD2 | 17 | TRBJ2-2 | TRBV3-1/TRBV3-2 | TGTGCCAGCAGCTACATGCGGCGGGGGGAGGACACCGGGGAGCTGTTTTTT | CASSYMRRGEDTGELFF
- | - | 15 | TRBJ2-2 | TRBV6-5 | TGTGCCAGCAGCTCAACAGGGTTATTCACCGGGGAGCTGTTTTTT | CASSSTGLFTGELFF
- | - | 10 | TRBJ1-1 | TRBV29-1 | TGCAGCGTTGACGGGGGTCGGGCTTTCTTT | CSVDGGRAFF
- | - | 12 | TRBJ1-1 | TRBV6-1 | TGTGCCAGCAGTTTCAGGGGTACTGAAGCTTTCTTT | CASSFRGTEAFF
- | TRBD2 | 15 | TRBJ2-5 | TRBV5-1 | TGCGCCAGCAGCTTGGTGGTTAGCGGGGCTGGGACCCAGTACTTC | CASSLVVSGAGTQYF
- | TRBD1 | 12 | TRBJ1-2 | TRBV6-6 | TGTGCCAGCAGTAACGACAGGGATGGCTACACCTTC | CASSNDRDGYTF
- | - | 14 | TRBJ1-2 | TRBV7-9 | TGTGCCAGCAGCTCACCGGGGGAATCAGAGGGCTACACCTTC | CASSSPGESEGYTF
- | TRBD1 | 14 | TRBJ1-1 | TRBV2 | TGTGCCAGGAGGGGAGACCAGGGGGCCACTGAAGCTTTCTTT | CARRGDQGATEAFF
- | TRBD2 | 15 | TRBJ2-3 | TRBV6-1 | TGTGCCAGCAGTGAGGCGGGGGTGGTTTCAGATACGCAGTATTTT | CASSEAGVVSDTQYF